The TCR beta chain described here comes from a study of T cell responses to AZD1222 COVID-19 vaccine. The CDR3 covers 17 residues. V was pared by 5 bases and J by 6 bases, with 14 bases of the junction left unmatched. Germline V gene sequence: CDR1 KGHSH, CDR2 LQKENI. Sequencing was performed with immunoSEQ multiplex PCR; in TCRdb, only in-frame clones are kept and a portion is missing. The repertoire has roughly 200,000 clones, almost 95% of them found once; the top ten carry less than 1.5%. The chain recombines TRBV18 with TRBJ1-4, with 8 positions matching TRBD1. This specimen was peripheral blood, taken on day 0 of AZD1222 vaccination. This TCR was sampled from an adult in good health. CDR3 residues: CASSTLDRAWKDEKLFF. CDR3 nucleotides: TGTGCCAGCTCAACCTTGGACAGGGCATGGAAGGATGAAAAACTGTTTTTT.